This T cell receptor (beta chain) was recorded in a study of blood T cells in healthy people across ages. Study at large: Per two T cells, about one barcoded beta molecule was captured through template switching.

The study's findings and limits: The long-lived group displayed more naive CD4+ cells, plus higher diversity, than the aged donors did.

Combining a sample-barcoded 5' primer with a J-beta primer mix, a second PCR ran for 7 to 11 cycles. TCRdb independently ran MiXCR on the 5' RACE reads; one entry per CDR3 protein. The table includes 750,000 to 850,000 distinct CDR3 sequences, around 25% detected once. As regards this clonotype: Its antigen is undetermined.

This CDR3 contains 16 residues. CDR1 MGHRA and CDR2 YSYEKL come from the germline V gene. V lost 1 base and J lost 1; bases outside the gene matches: 7. Collection of roughly 9.8 milliliters of peripheral blood was performed for each donor. This same sample was also part of a study on T cells of mothers and their children.

The rearrangement uses TRBV4-1 and TRBJ2-7; 7 bases line up with TRBD2. The sequencing sample was made of blood. The origin of this receptor is a boy aged 5-17 years in good health. The CDR3 sequence: CASSQVRTRASYEQYF. CDR3 sequence (DNA): TGCGCCAGCAGCCAAGTCCGGACTAGGGCTTCCTACGAGCAGTACTTC.